The clone carrying this T cell receptor beta chain was detected only a few times. What it binds is not known. cDNA synthesis used the whole RNA isolate, giving expressed TCRB sequences. Method: immunoSEQ multiplex PCR; TCRdb's copy keeps in-frame clones and lacks some. The sample includes around 690,000 clones, roughly 12% of them seen just once. The data were taken from a study of beta chain features in type 1 diabetes. Trimming took 3 bases from V and 6 from J, leaving 6 bases between them. The CDR3 spans 12 residues. Germline V lookup: CDR1 SGDLS, CDR2 YYNGEE. Every single donor gave one heparinised blood draw, and these averaged roughly 120 mL. The study, taken as a whole, reports: At VDJ recombination sites, type 1 diabetes patients had fewer insertions and more deleted nucleotides. A moderate, significant TCRB CDR3 shortening appeared in type 1 diabetes across four CD4+ subsets.

The origin of this receptor is a young man with type 1 diabetes. Sequencing was done on a sample of naive CD4+ T cells from blood. The rearrangement joins TRBV9 to TRBJ2-2; unclear D gene. CDR3 sequence: CASSGIAGELFF. The CDR3 DNA follows: TGTGCCAGCAGCGGCATTGCCGGGGAGCTGTTTTTT.